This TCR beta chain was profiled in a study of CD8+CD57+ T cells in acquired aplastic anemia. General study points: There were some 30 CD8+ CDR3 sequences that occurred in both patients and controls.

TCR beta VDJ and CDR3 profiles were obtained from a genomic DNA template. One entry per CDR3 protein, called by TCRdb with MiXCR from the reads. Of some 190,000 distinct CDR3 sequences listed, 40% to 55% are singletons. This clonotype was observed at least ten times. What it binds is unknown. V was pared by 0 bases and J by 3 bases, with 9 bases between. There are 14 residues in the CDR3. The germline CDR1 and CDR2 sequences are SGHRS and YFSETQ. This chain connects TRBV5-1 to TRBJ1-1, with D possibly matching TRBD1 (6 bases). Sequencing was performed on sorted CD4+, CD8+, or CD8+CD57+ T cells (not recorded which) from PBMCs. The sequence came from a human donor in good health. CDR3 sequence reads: CASSLASGDTEAFF. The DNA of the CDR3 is TGCGCCAGCAGCTTGGCCTCAGGGGACACTGAAGCTTTCTTT.